This TCR beta chain emerged from a study of identifying expanded T cells in peripheral blood. During the collection period, no donor immune events like infections were recorded. For this clone: The antigen is undetermined.

Only in-frame clones appear in the TCRdb table, and some are missing; sequencing was by immunoSEQ multiplex PCR. This table holds about 78,000 clones, just under 85% found once. General observations from the study: About 1.2 clones differed between technical replicates, versus about 15 and 19 over time. Clone count variance between roughly 2-week samples rose with total template count.

The CDR3 sequence is 14 residues long. Trimming stripped 7 bases from V and 5 bases from J, with 15 bases between. Germline lookup yields CDR1 LGHNT and CDR2 FRNRAP. The sequenced sample was blood. The chain recombines TRBV12-5 with TRBJ1-5, with D possibly TRBD1 on 5 matching bases. The origin of this receptor is a person between 18 and 75 years old in good health. The CDR3 nucleotides are TGTGCTAGTGATCCTCCAGGGCGATATCAGCCCCAGCATTTT. Protein: CASDPPGRYQPQHF.